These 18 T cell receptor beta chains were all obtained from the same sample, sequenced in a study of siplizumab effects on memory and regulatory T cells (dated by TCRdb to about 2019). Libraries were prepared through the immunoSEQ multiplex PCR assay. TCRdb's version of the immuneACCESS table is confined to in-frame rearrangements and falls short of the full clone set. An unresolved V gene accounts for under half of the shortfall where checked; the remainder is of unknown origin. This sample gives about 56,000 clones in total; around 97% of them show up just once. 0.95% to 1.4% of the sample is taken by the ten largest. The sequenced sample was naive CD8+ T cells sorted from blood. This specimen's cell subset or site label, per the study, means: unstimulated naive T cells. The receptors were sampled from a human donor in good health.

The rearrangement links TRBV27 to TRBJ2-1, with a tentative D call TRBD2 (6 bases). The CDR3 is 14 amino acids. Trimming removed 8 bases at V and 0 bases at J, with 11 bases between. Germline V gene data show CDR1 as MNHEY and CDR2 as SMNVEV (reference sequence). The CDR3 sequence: CASVGGNSYNEQFF. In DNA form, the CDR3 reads TGTGCCAGCGTTGGGGGGAACTCCTACAATGAGCAGTTCTTC.

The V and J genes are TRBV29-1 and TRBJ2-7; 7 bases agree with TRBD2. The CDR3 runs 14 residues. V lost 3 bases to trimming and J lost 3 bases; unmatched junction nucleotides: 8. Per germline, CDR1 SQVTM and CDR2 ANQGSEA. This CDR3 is CSVEGGSLGYEQYF. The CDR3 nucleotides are TGCAGCGTTGAGGGGGGGTCATTGGGCTACGAGCAGTACTTC.

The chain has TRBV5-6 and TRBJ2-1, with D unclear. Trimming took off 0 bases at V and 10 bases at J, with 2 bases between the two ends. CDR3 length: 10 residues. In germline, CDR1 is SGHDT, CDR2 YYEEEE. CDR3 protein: CASSLDEQFF. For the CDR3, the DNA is TGTGCCAGCAGCTTGGACGAGCAGTTCTTC.

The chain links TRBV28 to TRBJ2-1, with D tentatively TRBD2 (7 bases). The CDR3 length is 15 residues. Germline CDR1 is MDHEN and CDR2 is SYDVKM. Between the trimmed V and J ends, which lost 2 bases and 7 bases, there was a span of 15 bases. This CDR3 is CASSLHREGRNEQFF. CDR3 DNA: TGTGCCAGCAGTTTACACAGGGAGGGAAGGAATGAGCAGTTCTTC.

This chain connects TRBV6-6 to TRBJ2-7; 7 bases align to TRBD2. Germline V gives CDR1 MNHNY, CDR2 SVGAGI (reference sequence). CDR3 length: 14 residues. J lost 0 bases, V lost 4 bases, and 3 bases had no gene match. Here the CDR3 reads CASSFSGYSYEQYF. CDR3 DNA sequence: TGTGCCAGCAGTTTTAGCGGGTACTCCTACGAGCAGTACTTC.

CDR3 in DNA: TGCGCCAGCAGCCAAGGTTACAGGGGAAATCAGCCCCAGCATTTT. Translating it yields CASSQGYRGNQPQHF. The chain carries TRBV4-3 and TRBJ1-5, with 7 positions matching TRBD1. Germline loops: CDR1 LGHNA, CDR2 YSLEER. The V and J ends lost 1 base and 4 bases, in that order; junction bases with no gene match: 4. This CDR3 region has 15 residues.

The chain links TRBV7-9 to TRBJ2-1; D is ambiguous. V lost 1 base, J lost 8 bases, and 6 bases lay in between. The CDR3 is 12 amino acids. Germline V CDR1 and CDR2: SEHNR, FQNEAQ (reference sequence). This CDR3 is CASSLGDHEQFF. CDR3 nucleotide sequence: TGTGCCAGCAGCTTAGGGGATCATGAGCAGTTCTTC.

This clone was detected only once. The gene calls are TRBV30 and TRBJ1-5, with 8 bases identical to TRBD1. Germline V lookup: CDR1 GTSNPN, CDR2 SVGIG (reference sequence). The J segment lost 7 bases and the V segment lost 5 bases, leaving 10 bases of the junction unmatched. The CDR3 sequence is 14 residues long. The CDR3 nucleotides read TGTGCCTGGGGGGGGACAGGTCGAGGGCAGCCCCAGCATTTT. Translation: CAWGGTGRGQPQHF.

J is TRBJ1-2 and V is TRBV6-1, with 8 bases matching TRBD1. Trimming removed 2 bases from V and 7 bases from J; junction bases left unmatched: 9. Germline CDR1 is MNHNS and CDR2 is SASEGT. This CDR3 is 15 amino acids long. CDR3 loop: CASSELGTGPLGYTF. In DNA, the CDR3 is TGTGCCAGCAGTGAACTCGGGACAGGCCCTCTTGGCTACACCTTC.

The CDR3 sequence: CASSPGTGGIGELFF. The CDR3 bases are TGCGCCAGCAGCCCCGGGACAGGGGGCATCGGGGAGCTGTTTTTT. The chain recombines TRBV5-1 with TRBJ2-2, with TRBD1 matching over 12 bases. The CDR3 length is 15 residues. Germline assignment: CDR1 SGHRS and CDR2 YFSETQ. The J segment lost 7 bases and the V segment lost 4 bases, leaving 5 bases of the junction unmatched.

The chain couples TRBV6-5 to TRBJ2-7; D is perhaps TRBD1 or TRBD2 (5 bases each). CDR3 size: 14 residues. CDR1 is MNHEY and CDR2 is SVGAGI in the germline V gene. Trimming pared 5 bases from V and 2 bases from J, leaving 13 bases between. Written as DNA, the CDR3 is TGTGCCAGCAGTCAAGGGACCGTTACCTACGAGCAGTACTTC. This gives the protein CASSQGTVTYEQYF.

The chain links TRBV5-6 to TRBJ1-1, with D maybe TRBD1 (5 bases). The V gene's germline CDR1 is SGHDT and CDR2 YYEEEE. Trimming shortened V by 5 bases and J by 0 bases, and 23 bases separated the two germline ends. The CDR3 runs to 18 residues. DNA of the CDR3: TGTGCCAGCAGGAAGAAAGGGACGGGGGTCCCTATGAACACTGAAGCTTTCTTT. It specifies CASRKKGTGVPMNTEAFF.

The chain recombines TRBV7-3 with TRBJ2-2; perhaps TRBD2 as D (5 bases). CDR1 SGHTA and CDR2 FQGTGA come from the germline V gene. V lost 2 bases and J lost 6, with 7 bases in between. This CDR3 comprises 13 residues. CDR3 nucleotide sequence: TGTGCCAGCAGCTTAGAGGGTGCCGGGGAGCTGTTTTTT. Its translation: CASSLEGAGELFF.

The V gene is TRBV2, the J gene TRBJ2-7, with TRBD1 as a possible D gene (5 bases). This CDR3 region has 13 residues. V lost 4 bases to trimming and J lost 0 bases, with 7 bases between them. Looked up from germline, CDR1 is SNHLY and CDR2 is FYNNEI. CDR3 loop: CASSGTHSYEQYF. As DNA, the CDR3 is TGTGCCAGCAGTGGGACACACTCCTACGAGCAGTACTTC.

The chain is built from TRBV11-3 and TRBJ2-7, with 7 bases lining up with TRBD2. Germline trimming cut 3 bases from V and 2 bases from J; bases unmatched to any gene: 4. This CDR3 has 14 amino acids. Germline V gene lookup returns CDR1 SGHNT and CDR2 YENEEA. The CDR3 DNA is TGTGCCAGCAGCTTGGCGGGAGACGCCTACGAGCAGTACTTC. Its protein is CASSLAGDAYEQYF.

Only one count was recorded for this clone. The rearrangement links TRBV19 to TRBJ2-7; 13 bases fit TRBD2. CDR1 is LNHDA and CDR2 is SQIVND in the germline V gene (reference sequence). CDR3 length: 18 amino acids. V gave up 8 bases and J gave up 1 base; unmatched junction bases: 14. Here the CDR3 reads CASFSDRLAGGISYEQYF. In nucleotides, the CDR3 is TGTGCCAGTTTCTCTGATAGACTAGCGGGAGGTATATCCTACGAGCAGTACTTC.

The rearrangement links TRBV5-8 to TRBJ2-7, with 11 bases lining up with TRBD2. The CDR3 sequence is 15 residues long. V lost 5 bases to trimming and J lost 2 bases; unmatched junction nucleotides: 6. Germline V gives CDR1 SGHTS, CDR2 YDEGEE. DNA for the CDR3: TGTGCCAGCAGGTCTAGCGGGGGGACGGCCTACGAGCAGTACTTC. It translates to CASRSSGGTAYEQYF.

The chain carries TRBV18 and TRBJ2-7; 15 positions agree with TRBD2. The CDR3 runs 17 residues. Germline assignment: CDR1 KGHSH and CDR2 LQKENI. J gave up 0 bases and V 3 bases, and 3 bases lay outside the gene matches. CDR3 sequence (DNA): TGTGCCAGCTCACCCGGGACTAGCGGGAGGTTCTCCTACGAGCAGTACTTC. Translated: CASSPGTSGRFSYEQYF.